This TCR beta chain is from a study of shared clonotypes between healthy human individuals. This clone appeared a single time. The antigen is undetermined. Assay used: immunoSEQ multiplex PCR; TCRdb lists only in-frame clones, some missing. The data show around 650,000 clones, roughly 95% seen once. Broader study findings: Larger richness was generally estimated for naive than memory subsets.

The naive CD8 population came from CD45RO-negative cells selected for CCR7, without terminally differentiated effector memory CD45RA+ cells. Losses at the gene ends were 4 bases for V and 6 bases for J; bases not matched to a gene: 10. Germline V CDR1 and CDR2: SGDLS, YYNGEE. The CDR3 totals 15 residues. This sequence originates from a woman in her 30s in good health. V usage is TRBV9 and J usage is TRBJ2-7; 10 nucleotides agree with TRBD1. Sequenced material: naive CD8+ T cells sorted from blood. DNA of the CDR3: TGTGCCAGCAGCCCCGAGGACAGGGGGTACCCCGAGCAGTACTTC. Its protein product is CASSPEDRGYPEQYF.